This passage covers 5 T cell receptor beta chains from one sample sequenced in a study of shared clonotypes between healthy human individuals. Only in-frame clones appear in the TCRdb table, and some are missing; sequencing was by immunoSEQ multiplex PCR. The sample consists of under 600,000 clones, less than 98% of them appearing once. The source material was naive CD4+ T cells sorted from blood. The subset was: CD45RA+ positively selected. The receptors were sampled from a woman aged 25 to 45 in good health.

V and J are TRBV11-2 and TRBJ2-7; 8 bases align to TRBD1. Germline V gene sequence: CDR1 SGHAT, CDR2 FQNNGV. The CDR3 extends over 14 amino acids. J lost 0 bases, V lost 6 bases, and 4 bases had no gene match. For the CDR3, the DNA is TGTGCCAGCAGAGTACAGGGGGACTCCTACGAGCAGTACTTC. It codes for CASRVQGDSYEQYF.

This chain joins TRBV5-1 and TRBJ1-3; TRBD1 might be the D (5 bases). Germline V gene data show CDR1 as SGHRS and CDR2 as YFSETQ. The CDR3 loop spans 15 amino acids. Trimming removed 4 bases at V and 4 bases at J, with 15 bases between. CDR3 residues: CASSQGPNEGNTIYF. The CDR3 DNA follows: TGCGCCAGCAGCCAGGGACCCAACGAGGGAAACACCATATATTTT.

The rearrangement joins TRBV6-5 to TRBJ1-1; 7 bases line up with TRBD1. Germline values: CDR1 MNHEY, CDR2 SVGAGI. The CDR3 is 13 amino acids. V shed 2 bases, J shed 11 bases, and the junction held 8 bases outside the gene matches. The CDR3 sequence is CASSYNIADRAFF. In nucleotides, the CDR3 is TGTGCCAGCAGTTACAATATCGCGGACAGGGCTTTCTTT.

This chain joins TRBV6-6 and TRBJ1-3, with D tentatively TRBD1 (5 bases). The germline CDR1 and CDR2 sequences are MNHNY and SVGAGI (reference sequence). Trimming took 6 bases from V and 0 from J, leaving 15 bases between them. This CDR3 has 16 amino acids. CDR3 bases: TGTGCCAGCAGCCCCTCTGCGGGGACCTCTGGAAACACCATATATTTT. Translation gives CASSPSAGTSGNTIYF.

V gene TRBV4-1 combines with J gene TRBJ1-2; 8 bases fit TRBD1. Trimming removed 3 bases from V and 2 bases from J; junction bases left unmatched: 8. The germline CDR1 and CDR2 sequences are MGHRA and YSYEKL. The CDR3 is made up of 16 amino acids. The CDR3 nucleotides read TGCGCCAGCAGCCAGGGTGGGACAGGACGAAACTATGGCTACACCTTC. This sequence encodes CASSQGGTGRNYGYTF.